This T cell receptor (beta chain) was sequenced during a study of CD8 T cells in ankylosing spondylitis. Study outcomes and limitations: The authors reported significant enrichment of disease-linked clones in matched ankylosing spondylitis synovial fluid. Ankylosing spondylitis blood seemed to carry a telltale TCR beta motif made of eight highly homologous variants.

Quantitative molecular-barcoded 5'-RACE generated the TCR beta libraries. Using its own MiXCR run on the 5' RACE reads, TCRdb lists one record per CDR3 protein. The table lists about 220,000 distinct CDR3 sequences, 15% to 20% of them singletons, with about 39% in the top ten. This clonotype was counted at least ten times. As yet, its antigen is unknown. The V end was cut by 4 bases, the J end by 0 bases, with 12 bases between. The CDR3 has 15 amino acids. Germline V gene sequence: CDR1 LNHNV, CDR2 YYDKDF (reference sequence). Sequencing used blood, either unsorted or a sorted T cell fraction (not recorded which). The sequence derives from a male donor with ankylosing spondylitis. This chain links TRBV15 with TRBJ1-1, with D tentatively TRBD1 (6 bases). CDR3 sequence: CATSTDRVMNTEAFF. In nucleotides, the CDR3 is TGTGCCACCAGCACGGACAGAGTGATGAACACTGAAGCTTTCTTT.